This TCR beta chain was sequenced during a study of T cells in Graves' hyperthyroidism and ophthalmopathy. Across the whole study: Peripheral blood samples were taken at initial diagnosis, prior to any treatment.

Whole-study findings and limits: Most thyroid clonotypes that were expanded above 0.001 also turned up in blood. Ophthalmopathy could be told apart from stable hyperthyroidism with a 13 V-J model.

Details on this clonotype: As yet, its antigen is unknown.

Amplified regions were TCR beta CDR3 sequences from RNA transcripts. The primer set for the first-round RT-PCR of the TCR CDR3 was HTBI. Using its own MiXCR run on the multiplex PCR reads, TCRdb lists one record per CDR3 protein. Of approximately 600,000 distinct CDR3 sequences detected, 14% appear once; the ten largest clones hold roughly 7%. With duration under 3 months, ophthalmopathy was active: Clinical Activity Score at least 3, NOSPECS at least 4. The receptor was derived from a woman between 18 and 29 years old with Graves' ophthalmopathy. The sample was blood.

The CDR3 DNA reads as TGTGCCAGCAGTTGGGGACAGGGCGGGATGGAAAAACTGTTTTTT. Its translation: CASSWGQGGMEKLFF. The chain couples TRBV6-5 to TRBJ1-4, with TRBD1 identical over 9 bases. This CDR3 contains 15 residues. Looked up from germline, CDR1 is MNHEY and CDR2 is SVGAGI. V dropped 4 bases and J dropped 8; count of bases not matched to a gene: 8.